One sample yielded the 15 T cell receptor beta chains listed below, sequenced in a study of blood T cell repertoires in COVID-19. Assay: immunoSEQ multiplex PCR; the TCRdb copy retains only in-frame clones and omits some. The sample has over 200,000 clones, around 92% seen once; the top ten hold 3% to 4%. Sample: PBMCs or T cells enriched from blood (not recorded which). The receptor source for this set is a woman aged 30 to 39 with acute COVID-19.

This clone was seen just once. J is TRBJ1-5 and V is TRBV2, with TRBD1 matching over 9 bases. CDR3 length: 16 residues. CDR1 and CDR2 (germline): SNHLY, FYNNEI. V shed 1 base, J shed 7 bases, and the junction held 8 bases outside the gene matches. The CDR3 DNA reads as TGTGCCAGCAGTGAAGATCGTGACAGGGGGAGACAGCCCCAGCATTTT. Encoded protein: CASSEDRDRGRQPQHF.

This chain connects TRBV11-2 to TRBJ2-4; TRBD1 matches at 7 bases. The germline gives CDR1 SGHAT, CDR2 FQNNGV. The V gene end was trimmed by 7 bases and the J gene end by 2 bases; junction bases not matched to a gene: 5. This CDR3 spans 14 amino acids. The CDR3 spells CASTTQGTKNIQYF. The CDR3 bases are TGTGCCAGCACCACACAGGGGACCAAAAACATTCAGTACTTC.

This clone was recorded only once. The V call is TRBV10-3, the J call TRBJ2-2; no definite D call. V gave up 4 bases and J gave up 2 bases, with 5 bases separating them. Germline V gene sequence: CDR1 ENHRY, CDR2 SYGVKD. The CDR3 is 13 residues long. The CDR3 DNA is TGTGCCATCAGTGGGCAAAACACCGGGGAGCTGTTTTTT. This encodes CAISGQNTGELFF.

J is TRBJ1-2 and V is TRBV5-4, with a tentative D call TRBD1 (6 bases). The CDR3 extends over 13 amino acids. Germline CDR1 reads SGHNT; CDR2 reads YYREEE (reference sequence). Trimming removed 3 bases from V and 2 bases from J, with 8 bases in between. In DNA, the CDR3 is TGTGCCAGCAGCTGGCAGGGGAACTATGGCTACACCTTC. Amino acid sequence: CASSWQGNYGYTF.

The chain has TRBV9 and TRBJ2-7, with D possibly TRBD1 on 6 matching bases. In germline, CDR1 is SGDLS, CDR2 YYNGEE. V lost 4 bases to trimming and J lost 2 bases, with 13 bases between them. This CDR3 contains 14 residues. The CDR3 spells CASSPDRITYEQYF. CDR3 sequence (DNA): TGTGCCAGCAGCCCGGACAGAATAACCTACGAGCAGTACTTC.

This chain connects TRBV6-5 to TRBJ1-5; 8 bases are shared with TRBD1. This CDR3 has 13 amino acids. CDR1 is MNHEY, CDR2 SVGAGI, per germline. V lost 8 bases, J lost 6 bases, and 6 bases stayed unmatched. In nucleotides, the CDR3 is TGTGCCAGCCAGTCAGGGGGCGGTCAGCCCCAGCATTTT. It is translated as CASQSGGGQPQHF.

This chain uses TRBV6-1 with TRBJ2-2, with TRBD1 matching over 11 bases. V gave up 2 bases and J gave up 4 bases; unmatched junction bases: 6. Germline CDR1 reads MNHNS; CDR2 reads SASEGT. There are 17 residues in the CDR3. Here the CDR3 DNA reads TGTGCCAGCAGTGAATTCGGACAGGGGGCGGTCACCGGGGAGCTGTTTTTT. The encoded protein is CASSEFGQGAVTGELFF.

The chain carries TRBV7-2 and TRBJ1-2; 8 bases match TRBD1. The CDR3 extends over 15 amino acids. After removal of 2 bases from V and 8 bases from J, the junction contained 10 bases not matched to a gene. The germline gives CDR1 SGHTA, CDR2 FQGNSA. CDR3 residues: CASSLSRTGPTGYTF. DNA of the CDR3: TGTGCCAGCAGCTTAAGCCGGACAGGGCCTACCGGCTACACCTTC.

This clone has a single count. CDR3 DNA: TGTGCCAGCACACCGGGGGGCACAGATACGCAGTATTTT. This encodes CASTPGGTDTQYF. The rearrangement joins TRBV28 to TRBJ2-3; TRBD2 might be the D (6 bases). The V end was cut by 7 bases, the J end by 1 base, with 9 bases between. The germline gives CDR1 MDHEN, CDR2 SYDVKM. The CDR3 spans 13 residues.

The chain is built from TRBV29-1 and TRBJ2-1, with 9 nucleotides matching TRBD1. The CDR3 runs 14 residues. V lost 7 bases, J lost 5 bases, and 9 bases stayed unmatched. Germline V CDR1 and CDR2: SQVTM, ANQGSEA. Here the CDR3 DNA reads TGCAGCGCATCCCGGGACAGGGCCAACAATGAGCAGTTCTTC. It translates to CSASRDRANNEQFF.

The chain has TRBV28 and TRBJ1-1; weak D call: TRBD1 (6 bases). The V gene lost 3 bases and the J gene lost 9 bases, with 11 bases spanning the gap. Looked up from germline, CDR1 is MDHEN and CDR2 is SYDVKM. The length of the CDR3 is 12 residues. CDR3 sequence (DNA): TGTGCCAGCAGTTTGGTGGGGGCCAAAGCTTTCTTT. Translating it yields CASSLVGAKAFF.

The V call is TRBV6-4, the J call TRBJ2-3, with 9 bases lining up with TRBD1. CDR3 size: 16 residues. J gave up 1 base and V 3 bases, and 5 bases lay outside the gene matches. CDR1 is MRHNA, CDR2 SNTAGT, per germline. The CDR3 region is CASSDSRDRGTDTQYF. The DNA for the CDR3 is TGTGCCAGCAGTGATAGCCGGGACAGGGGCACAGATACGCAGTATTTT.

The CDR3 loop reads CASSQDLFTGELFF. CDR3 sequence (DNA): TGCGCCAGCAGCCAAGATCTGTTCACCGGGGAGCTGTTTTTT. The chain recombines TRBV4-3 with TRBJ2-2, with no clear D. Germline CDR1 and CDR2: LGHNA and YSLEER. This CDR3 contains 14 residues. V lost 0 bases and J 4 bases, leaving 6 bases between the germline ends.

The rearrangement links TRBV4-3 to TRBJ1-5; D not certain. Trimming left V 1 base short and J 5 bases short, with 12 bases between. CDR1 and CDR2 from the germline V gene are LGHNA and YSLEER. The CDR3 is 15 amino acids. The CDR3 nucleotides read TGCGCCAGCAGCCAAGGAGGAGGGATCGATCAGCCCCAGCATTTT. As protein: CASSQGGGIDQPQHF.

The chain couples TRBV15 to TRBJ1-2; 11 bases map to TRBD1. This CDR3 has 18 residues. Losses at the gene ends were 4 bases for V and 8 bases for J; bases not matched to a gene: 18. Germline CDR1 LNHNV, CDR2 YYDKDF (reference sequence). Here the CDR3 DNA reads TGTGCCACCAGCACCCGAAATACTAGGACAGGGGGCGCGGAAGGCTACACCTTC. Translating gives CATSTRNTRTGGAEGYTF. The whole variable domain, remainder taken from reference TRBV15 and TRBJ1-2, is DAMVIQNPRYQVTQFGKPVTLSCSQTLNHNVMYWYQQKSSQAPKLLFHYYDKDFNNEADTPDNFQSRRPNTSFCFLDIRSPGLGDTAMYLCATSTRNTRTGGAEGYTFGSGTRLTVV.